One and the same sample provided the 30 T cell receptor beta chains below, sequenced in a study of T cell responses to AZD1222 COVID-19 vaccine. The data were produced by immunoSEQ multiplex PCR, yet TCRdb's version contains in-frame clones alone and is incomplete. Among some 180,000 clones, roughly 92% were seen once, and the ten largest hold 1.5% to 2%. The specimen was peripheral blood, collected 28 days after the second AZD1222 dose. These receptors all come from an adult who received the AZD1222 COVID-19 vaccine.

For the CDR3, the DNA is TGTGCCAACGGTCGGGCGGGCCAAGAGACCCAGTACTTC. Translated, it gives CANGRAGQETQYF. This chain uses TRBV28 with TRBJ2-5, with D maybe TRBD2 (5 bases). V lost 10 bases and J 1 base, leaving 13 bases between the germline ends. Germline V lookup: CDR1 MDHEN, CDR2 SYDVKM. The CDR3 is 13 amino acids.

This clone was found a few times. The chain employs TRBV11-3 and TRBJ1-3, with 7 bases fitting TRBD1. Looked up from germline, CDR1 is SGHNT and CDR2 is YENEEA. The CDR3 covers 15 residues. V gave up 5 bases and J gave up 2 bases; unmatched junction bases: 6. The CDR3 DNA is TGTGCCAGCAGCCCATACAGGGGCGCTGGAAACACCATATATTTT. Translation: CASSPYRGAGNTIYF.

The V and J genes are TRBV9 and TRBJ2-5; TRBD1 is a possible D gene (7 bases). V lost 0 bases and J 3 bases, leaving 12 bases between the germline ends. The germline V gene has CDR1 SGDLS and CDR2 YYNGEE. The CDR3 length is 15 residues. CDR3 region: CASSVGGTEKETQYF. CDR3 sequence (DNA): TGTGCCAGCAGCGTAGGCGGGACAGAGAAAGAGACCCAGTACTTC.

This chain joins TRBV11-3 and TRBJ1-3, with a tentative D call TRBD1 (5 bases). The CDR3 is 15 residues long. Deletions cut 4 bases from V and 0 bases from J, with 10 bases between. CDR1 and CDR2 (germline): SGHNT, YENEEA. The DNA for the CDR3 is TGTGCCAGCAGCTCCCCCGGGACCTCTGGAAACACCATATATTTT. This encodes CASSSPGTSGNTIYF.

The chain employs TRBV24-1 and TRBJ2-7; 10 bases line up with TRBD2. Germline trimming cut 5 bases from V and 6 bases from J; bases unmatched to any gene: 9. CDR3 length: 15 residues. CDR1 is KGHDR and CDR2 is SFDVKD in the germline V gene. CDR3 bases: TGTGCCACCAGTGCGGCTAGCGGGAGTCGAGGCGAGCAGTACTTC. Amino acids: CATSAASGSRGEQYF.

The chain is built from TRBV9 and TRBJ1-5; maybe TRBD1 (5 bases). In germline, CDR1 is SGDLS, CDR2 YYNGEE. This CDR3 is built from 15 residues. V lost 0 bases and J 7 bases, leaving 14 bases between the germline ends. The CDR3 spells CASSVDPGLGQPQHF. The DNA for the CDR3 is TGTGCCAGCAGCGTAGATCCAGGGTTAGGGCAGCCCCAGCATTTT.

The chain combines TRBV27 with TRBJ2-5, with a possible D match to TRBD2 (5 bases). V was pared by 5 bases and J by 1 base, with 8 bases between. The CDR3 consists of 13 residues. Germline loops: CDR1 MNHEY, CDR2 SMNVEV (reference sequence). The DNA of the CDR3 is TGTGCCAGCAGTAGGACTTCCCAAGAGACCCAGTACTTC. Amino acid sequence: CASSRTSQETQYF.

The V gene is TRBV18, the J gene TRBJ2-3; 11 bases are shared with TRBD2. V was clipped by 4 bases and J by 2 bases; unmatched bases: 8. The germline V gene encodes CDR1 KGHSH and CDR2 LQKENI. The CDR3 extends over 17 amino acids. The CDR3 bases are TGTGCCAGCTCACTTACCGGGACTAGCGGTTCCACAGATACGCAGTATTTT. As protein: CASSLTGTSGSTDTQYF.

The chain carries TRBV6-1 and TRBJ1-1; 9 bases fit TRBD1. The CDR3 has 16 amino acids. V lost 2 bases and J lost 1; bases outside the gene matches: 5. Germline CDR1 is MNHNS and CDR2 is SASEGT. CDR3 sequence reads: CASSERQGVRNTEAFF. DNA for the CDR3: TGTGCCAGCAGTGAAAGACAGGGGGTAAGGAACACTGAAGCTTTCTTT.

CDR3 in DNA: TGTGCCAGCAGTTCGAGGACACGTTATAATTCACCCCTCCACTTT. This sequence encodes CASSSRTRYNSPLHF. V usage is TRBV27 and J usage is TRBJ1-6, with D perhaps matching TRBD1 (5 bases). Germline CDR1 MNHEY, CDR2 SMNVEV (reference sequence). The CDR3 sequence is 15 residues long. The V gene lost 4 bases and the J gene lost 4 bases, with 11 bases spanning the gap.

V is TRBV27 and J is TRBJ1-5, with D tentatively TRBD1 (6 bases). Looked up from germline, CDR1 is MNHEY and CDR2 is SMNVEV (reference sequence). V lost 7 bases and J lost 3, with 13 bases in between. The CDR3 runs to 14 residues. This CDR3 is CASTSRGANQPQHF. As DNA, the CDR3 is TGTGCCAGCACCTCCCGGGGGGCCAATCAGCCCCAGCATTTT.

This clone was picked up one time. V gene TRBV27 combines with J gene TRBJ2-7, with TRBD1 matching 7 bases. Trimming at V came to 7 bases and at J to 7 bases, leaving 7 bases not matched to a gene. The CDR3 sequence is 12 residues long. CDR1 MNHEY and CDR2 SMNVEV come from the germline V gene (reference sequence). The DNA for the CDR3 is TGTGCCAGCAAAGACAGGGTTCGGGAGCAGTACTTC. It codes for CASKDRVREQYF.

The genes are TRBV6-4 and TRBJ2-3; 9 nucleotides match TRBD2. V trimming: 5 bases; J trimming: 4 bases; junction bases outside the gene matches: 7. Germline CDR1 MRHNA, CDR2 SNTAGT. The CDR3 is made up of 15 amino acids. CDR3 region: CASSQGTSSADTQYF. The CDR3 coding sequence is TGTGCCAGCAGTCAGGGGACTAGCTCCGCAGATACGCAGTATTTT.

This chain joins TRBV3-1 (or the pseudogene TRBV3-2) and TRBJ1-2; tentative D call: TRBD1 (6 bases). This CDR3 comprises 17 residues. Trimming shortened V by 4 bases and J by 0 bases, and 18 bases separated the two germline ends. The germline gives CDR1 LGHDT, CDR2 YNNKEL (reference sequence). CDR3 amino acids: CASSPNRELVANYGYTF. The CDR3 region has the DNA TGTGCCAGCAGCCCCAACAGGGAGTTGGTAGCTAACTATGGCTACACCTTC.

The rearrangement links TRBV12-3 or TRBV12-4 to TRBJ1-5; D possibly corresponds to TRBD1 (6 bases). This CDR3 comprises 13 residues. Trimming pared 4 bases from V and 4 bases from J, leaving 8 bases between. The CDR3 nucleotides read TGTGCCAGCAGTTCGCAGGGGAATCAGCCCCAGCATTTT. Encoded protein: CASSSQGNQPQHF.

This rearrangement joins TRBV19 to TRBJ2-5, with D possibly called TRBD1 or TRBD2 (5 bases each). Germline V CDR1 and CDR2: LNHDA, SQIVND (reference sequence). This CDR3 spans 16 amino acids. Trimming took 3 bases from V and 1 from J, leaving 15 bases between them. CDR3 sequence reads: CASSIRGVDFQETQYF. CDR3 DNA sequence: TGTGCCAGTAGTATTAGGGGAGTTGATTTCCAAGAGACCCAGTACTTC.

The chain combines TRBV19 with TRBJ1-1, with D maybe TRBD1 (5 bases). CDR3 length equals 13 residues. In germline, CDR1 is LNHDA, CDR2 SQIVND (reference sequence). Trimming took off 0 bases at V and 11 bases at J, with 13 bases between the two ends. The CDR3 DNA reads TGTGCCAGTAGTATAGACCCCGGGGGTTTGGCTTTCTTT. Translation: CASSIDPGGLAFF.

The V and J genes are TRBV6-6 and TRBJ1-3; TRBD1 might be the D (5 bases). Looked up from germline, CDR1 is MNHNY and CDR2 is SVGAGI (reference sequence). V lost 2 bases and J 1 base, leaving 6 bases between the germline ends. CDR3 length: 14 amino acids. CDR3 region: CASSYGQSGNTIYF. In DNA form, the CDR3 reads TGTGCCAGCAGTTACGGACAATCTGGAAACACCATATATTTT.

The CDR3 DNA reads TGTGCCAGCAGCCACTGGACTAGCGGGGGGAGGTTCTTC. The encoded protein is CASSHWTSGGRFF. The chain couples TRBV12-3 or TRBV12-4 to TRBJ2-1; 14 bases line up with TRBD2. This CDR3 spans 13 amino acids. Trimming removed 6 bases from V and 15 bases from J; junction bases left unmatched: 7.

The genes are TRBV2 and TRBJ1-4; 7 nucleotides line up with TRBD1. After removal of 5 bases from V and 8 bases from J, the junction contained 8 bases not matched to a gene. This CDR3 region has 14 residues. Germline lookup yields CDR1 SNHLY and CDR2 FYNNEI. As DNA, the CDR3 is TGTGCCAGCAGTTACCGACAGGGTCGAGAAAAACTGTTTTTT. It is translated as CASSYRQGREKLFF.

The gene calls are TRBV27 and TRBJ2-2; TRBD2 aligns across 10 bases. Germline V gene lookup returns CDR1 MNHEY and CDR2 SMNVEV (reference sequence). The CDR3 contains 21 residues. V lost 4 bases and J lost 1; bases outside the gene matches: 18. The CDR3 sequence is CASSSPPGTSEYILNTGELFF. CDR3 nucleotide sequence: TGTGCCAGCAGTTCCCCCCCCGGGACTAGCGAATATATCTTGAACACCGGGGAGCTGTTTTTT.

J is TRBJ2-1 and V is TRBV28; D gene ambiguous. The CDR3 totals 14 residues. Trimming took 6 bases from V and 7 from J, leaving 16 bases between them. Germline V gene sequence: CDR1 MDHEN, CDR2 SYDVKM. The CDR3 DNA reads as TGTGCCAGCAGCCCCGGTGATCCCCGTAATGAGCAGTTCTTC. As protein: CASSPGDPRNEQFF.

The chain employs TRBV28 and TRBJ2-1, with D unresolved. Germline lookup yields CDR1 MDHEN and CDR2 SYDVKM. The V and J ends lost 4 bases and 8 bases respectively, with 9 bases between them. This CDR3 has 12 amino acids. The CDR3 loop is CASSSSGDEQFF. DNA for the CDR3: TGTGCCAGCAGTTCTAGTGGAGATGAGCAGTTCTTC.

CDR3 sequence reads: CASSAGDRGGEAFF. For the CDR3, the DNA is TGTGCCAGCAGCGCGGGGGACAGGGGAGGTGAAGCTTTCTTT. This chain uses TRBV9 with TRBJ1-1; 10 bases agree with TRBD1. V lost 3 bases and J lost 7; bases outside the gene matches: 6. The CDR3 totals 14 residues. The germline gives CDR1 SGDLS, CDR2 YYNGEE.

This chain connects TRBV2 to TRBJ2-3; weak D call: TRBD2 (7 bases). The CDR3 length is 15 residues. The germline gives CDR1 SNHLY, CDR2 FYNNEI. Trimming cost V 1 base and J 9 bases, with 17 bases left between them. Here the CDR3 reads CASSEVGASGGTQYF. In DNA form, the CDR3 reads TGTGCCAGCAGTGAAGTGGGGGCGTCCGGGGGGACGCAGTATTTT.

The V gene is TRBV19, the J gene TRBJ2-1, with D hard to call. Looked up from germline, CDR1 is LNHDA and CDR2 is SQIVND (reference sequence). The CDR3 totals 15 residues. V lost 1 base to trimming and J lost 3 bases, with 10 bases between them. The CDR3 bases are TGTGCCAGTAGTATAGTTGGCAGGTTCTACAATGAGCAGTTCTTC. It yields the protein CASSIVGRFYNEQFF.

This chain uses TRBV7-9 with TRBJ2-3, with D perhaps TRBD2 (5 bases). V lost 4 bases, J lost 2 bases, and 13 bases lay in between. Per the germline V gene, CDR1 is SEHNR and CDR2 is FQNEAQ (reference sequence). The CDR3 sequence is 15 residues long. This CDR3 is CASSYADFTTDTQYF. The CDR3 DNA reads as TGTGCCAGCAGCTACGCGGACTTTACCACAGATACGCAGTATTTT. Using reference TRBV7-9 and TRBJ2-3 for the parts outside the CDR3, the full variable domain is DTGVSQNPRHKITKRGQNVTFRCDPISEHNRLYWYRQTLGQGPEFLTYFQNEAQLEKSRLLSDRFSAERPKGSFSTLEIQRTEQGDSAMYLCASSYADFTTDTQYFGPGTRLTVL.

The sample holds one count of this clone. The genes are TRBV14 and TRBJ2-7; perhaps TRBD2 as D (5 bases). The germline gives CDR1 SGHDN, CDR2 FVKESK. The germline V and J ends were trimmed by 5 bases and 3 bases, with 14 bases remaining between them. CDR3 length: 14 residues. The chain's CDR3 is CASSSGLEDYEQYF. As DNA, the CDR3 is TGTGCCAGCAGCAGCGGCCTAGAGGACTACGAGCAGTACTTC.

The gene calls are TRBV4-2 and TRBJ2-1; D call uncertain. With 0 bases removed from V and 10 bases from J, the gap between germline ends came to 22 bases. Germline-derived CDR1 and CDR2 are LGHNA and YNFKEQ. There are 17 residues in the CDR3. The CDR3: CASSQDYNAGLSGEQFF. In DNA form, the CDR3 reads TGTGCCAGCAGCCAAGATTATAACGCAGGTTTGTCGGGCGAGCAGTTCTTC.

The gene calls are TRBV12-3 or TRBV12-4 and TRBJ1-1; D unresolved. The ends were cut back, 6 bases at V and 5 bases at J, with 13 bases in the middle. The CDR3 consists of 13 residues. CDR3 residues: CASRRGERTEAFF. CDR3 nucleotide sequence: TGTGCCAGCAGGCGTGGGGAGAGGACTGAAGCTTTCTTT.